This is a list of T cell receptor beta chains from one sample in a study of cytomegalovirus exposure and HLA in healthy donors. TCRdb's table, derived via immunoSEQ multiplex PCR, lists solely in-frame clones and lacks some. The sample has around 170,000 clones; around 80% are singletons. Sequencing was done on a sample of PBMCs. Receptors originate from a woman aged 18 to 35 in good health and CMV-seronegative. Each CDR3 is given with its conserved first and last residue. A D gene is named only where the DNA matches it firmly. Size is omitted from some rows. Given values are once, few, many or a class for expanded clones.

V gene: TRBV7-2
J gene: TRBJ1-3
clone size: NA
D gene: TRBD1
CDR3 length: 16
CDR3 protein: CASSSQGANSGNTIYF
CDR3 DNA: TGTGCCAGCAGCTCGCAGGGGGCGAACTCTGGAAACACCATATATTTT

V gene: TRBV19
J gene: TRBJ1-5
clone size: NA
D gene: NA
CDR3 length: 16
CDR3 protein: CASSPNNQGRGQPQHF
CDR3 DNA: TGTGCCAGTAGTCCCAACAACCAGGGTAGGGGTCAGCCCCAGCATTTT

V gene: TRBV18
J gene: TRBJ1-2
clone size: NA
D gene: NA
CDR3 length: 14
CDR3 protein: CASSPSGEPYGYTF
CDR3 DNA: TGTGCCAGCTCTCCCTCGGGGGAGCCATATGGCTACACCTTC

V gene: TRBV5-1
J gene: TRBJ2-7
clone size: NA
D gene: NA
CDR3 length: 14
CDR3 protein: CASRAGTTSYEQYF
CDR3 DNA: TGCGCCAGCAGGGCGGGCACCACCTCCTACGAGCAGTACTTC

V gene: TRBV6-1
J gene: TRBJ2-5
clone size: NA
D gene: TRBD1
CDR3 length: 15
CDR3 protein: CASSRTGEIQETQYF
CDR3 DNA: TGTGCCAGCAGTAGAACAGGGGAAATCCAAGAGACCCAGTACTTC

V gene: TRBV10-1
J gene: TRBJ2-2
clone size: NA
D gene: NA
CDR3 length: 14
CDR3 protein: CASTRTRGTGELFF
CDR3 DNA: TGCGCCAGCACCCGGACTCGGGGCACCGGGGAGCTGTTTTTT

V gene: TRBV5-4
J gene: TRBJ2-5
clone size: NA
D gene: NA
CDR3 length: 15
CDR3 protein: CASSLVGGNQETQYF
CDR3 DNA: TGTGCCAGCAGCTTGGTAGGCGGAAATCAAGAGACCCAGTACTTC

V gene: TRBV4-1
J gene: TRBJ2-3
clone size: once
D gene: NA
CDR3 length: 15
CDR3 protein: CASSQVGRGTHTQYF
CDR3 DNA: TGCGCCAGCAGCCAAGTGGGCAGGGGTACTCATACGCAGTATTTT

V gene: TRBV4-1
J gene: TRBJ1-2
clone size: NA
D gene: NA
CDR3 length: 14
CDR3 protein: CASSQAAINYGYTF
CDR3 DNA: TGCGCCAGCAGCCAAGCAGCGATCAACTATGGCTACACCTTC

V gene: TRBV6-4
J gene: TRBJ2-2
clone size: NA
D gene: NA
CDR3 length: 16
CDR3 protein: CASSDGGSLDTGELFF
CDR3 DNA: TGTGCCAGCAGTGACGGGGGGAGCCTCGACACCGGGGAGCTGTTTTTT

V gene: TRBV2
J gene: TRBJ2-5
clone size: NA
D gene: NA
CDR3 length: 13
CDR3 protein: CASSRSGEETQYF
CDR3 DNA: TGTGCCAGCAGTCGGTCAGGGGAAGAGACCCAGTACTTC

V gene: TRBV9
J gene: TRBJ1-2
clone size: NA
D gene: NA
CDR3 length: 15
CDR3 protein: CASSVETGNFYGYTF
CDR3 DNA: TGTGCCAGCAGCGTGGAAACAGGGAACTTCTATGGCTACACCTTC

V gene: TRBV6-1
J gene: TRBJ1-2
clone size: NA
D gene: NA
CDR3 length: 14
CDR3 protein: CASSGLQGPGGYTF
CDR3 DNA: TGTGCCAGCAGTGGACTACAGGGTCCGGGTGGCTACACCTTC

V gene: TRBV2
J gene: TRBJ1-2
clone size: NA
D gene: NA
CDR3 length: 14
CDR3 protein: CASSEGNRITGYTF
CDR3 DNA: TGTGCCAGCAGTGAAGGGAACAGAATTACTGGCTACACCTTC

V gene: TRBV6-5
J gene: TRBJ2-7
clone size: once
D gene: NA
CDR3 length: 13
CDR3 protein: CASSSSSFYEQYF
CDR3 DNA: TGTGCCAGCAGTTCCTCATCCTTCTACGAGCAGTACTTC

V gene: TRBV5-1
J gene: TRBJ2-5
clone size: NA
D gene: NA
CDR3 length: 15
CDR3 protein: CASSLSPGFVETQYF
CDR3 DNA: TGCGCCAGCAGCTTGTCCCCAGGGTTCGTAGAGACCCAGTACTTC

V gene: TRBV9
J gene: TRBJ1-1
clone size: NA
D gene: NA
CDR3 length: 15
CDR3 protein: CASSAGAGVNTEAFF
CDR3 DNA: TGTGCCAGCAGCGCAGGGGCGGGGGTGAACACTGAAGCTTTCTTT

V gene: TRBV7-9
J gene: TRBJ1-3
clone size: NA
D gene: NA
CDR3 length: 14
CDR3 protein: CASSLERGGNTIYF
CDR3 DNA: TGTGCCAGCAGCTTGGAGAGAGGGGGAAACACCATATATTTT

V gene: TRBV5-1
J gene: TRBJ1-1
clone size: NA
D gene: NA
CDR3 length: 14
CDR3 protein: CASSLGGRGTEAFF
CDR3 DNA: TGCGCCAGCAGCTTGGGCGGCAGAGGCACTGAAGCTTTCTTT

V gene: TRBV9
J gene: TRBJ1-3
clone size: NA
D gene: NA
CDR3 length: 17
CDR3 protein: CASSASPAGGSGNTIYF
CDR3 DNA: TGTGCCAGCAGCGCCTCCCCCGCGGGGGGCTCTGGAAACACCATATATTTT

V gene: TRBV14
J gene: TRBJ2-3
clone size: NA
D gene: NA
CDR3 length: 14
CDR3 protein: CASSQSDPRNTQYF
CDR3 DNA: TGTGCCAGCAGCCAATCTGATCCCAGGAATACGCAGTATTTT

V gene: TRBV6-1
J gene: TRBJ1-1
clone size: few
D gene: NA
CDR3 length: 15
CDR3 protein: CASSGGTWEDTEAFF
CDR3 DNA: TGTGCCAGCAGTGGAGGGACGTGGGAGGACACTGAAGCTTTCTTT

V gene: TRBV4-1
J gene: TRBJ1-2
clone size: few
D gene: NA
CDR3 length: 16
CDR3 protein: CASSLTAEGATYGYTF
CDR3 DNA: TGCGCCAGCTCCCTTACGGCGGAAGGGGCAACCTATGGCTACACCTTC

V gene: TRBV28
J gene: TRBJ1-5
clone size: NA
D gene: NA
CDR3 length: 15
CDR3 protein: CASSPTQTLNQPQHF
CDR3 DNA: TGTGCCAGCAGTCCGACACAGACCCTAAATCAGCCCCAGCATTTT

V gene: TRBV27
J gene: TRBJ2-1
clone size: NA
D gene: TRBD1
CDR3 length: 17
CDR3 protein: CASSPSLTGGPYNEQFF
CDR3 DNA: TGTGCCAGCAGTCCATCCCTGACAGGGGGCCCCTACAATGAGCAGTTCTTC

V gene: TRBV14
J gene: TRBJ2-1
clone size: once
D gene: NA
CDR3 length: 14
CDR3 protein: CASSRFDLANEQFF
CDR3 DNA: TGTGCCAGCAGCCGCTTCGATCTAGCGAATGAGCAGTTCTTC

V gene: TRBV6-6
J gene: TRBJ2-3
clone size: NA
D gene: NA
CDR3 length: 13
CDR3 protein: CASCDRRTDTQYF
CDR3 DNA: TGTGCCAGCTGCGACAGGAGGACAGATACGCAGTATTTT

V gene: TRBV11-1
J gene: TRBJ2-7
clone size: NA
D gene: NA
CDR3 length: 15
CDR3 protein: CASSLASGWSYEQYF
CDR3 DNA: TGTGCCAGCAGCTTAGCCTCAGGGTGGTCCTACGAGCAGTACTTC

V gene: TRBV13
J gene: TRBJ2-1
clone size: once
D gene: NA
CDR3 length: 14
CDR3 protein: CASSVQGLGNEQFF
CDR3 DNA: TGTGCCAGCAGCGTCCAGGGTTTGGGCAATGAGCAGTTCTTC

V gene: TRBV7-6
J gene: TRBJ1-2
clone size: NA
D gene: TRBD1
CDR3 length: 17
CDR3 protein: CASSLAAGTGIIDGYTF
CDR3 DNA: TGTGCCAGCAGCTTAGCCGCCGGGACAGGGATAATCGATGGCTACACCTTC

V gene: TRBV10-1
J gene: TRBJ1-6
clone size: NA
D gene: NA
CDR3 length: 13
CDR3 protein: CASSDTYNSPLHF
CDR3 DNA: TGCGCCAGCTCGGACACCTATAATTCACCCCTCCACTTT

V gene: TRBV7-9
J gene: TRBJ1-1
clone size: NA
D gene: NA
CDR3 length: 16
CDR3 protein: CASSLAGGARQTEAFF
CDR3 DNA: TGTGCCAGCAGCTTAGCAGGGGGAGCCAGGCAGACTGAAGCTTTCTTT

V gene: TRBV7-6
J gene: TRBJ1-6
clone size: NA
D gene: TRBD1
CDR3 length: 16
CDR3 protein: CASSPLAGTGVSPLHF
CDR3 DNA: TGTGCCAGCAGTCCTCTAGCGGGGACAGGGGTATCACCCCTCCACTTT

V gene: TRBV27
J gene: TRBJ2-7
clone size: NA
D gene: TRBD2
CDR3 length: 14
CDR3 protein: CASSLAGRGYEQYF
CDR3 DNA: TGTGCCAGCAGTTTAGCGGGGAGGGGATACGAGCAGTACTTC